Listed below are T cell receptor beta chains from one sample, sequenced in a study of cytomegalovirus exposure and HLA in healthy donors. TCRdb's copy holds only in-frame clones and misses some; the assay was immunoSEQ multiplex PCR. The table lists some 150,000 clones, around 90% of them singletons, with around 0.85% in the top ten. The sequenced material came from PBMCs. The source is a woman aged 30 to 39 in good health and CMV-seronegative. Each CDR3 is given with its conserved first and last residue. D genes are given only for firm matches. Expanded clones get a size class; other rows say once, few or many, or leave the size out.

j_call: TRBJ2-7
d_call: .
clone_size: once
v_call: TRBV2
cdr3_nt: TGTGCCAGCAGGACGGGGGGCGGCCTCACCTACGAGCAGTACTTC
cdr3_aa: CASRTGGGLTYEQYF

j_call: TRBJ2-5
d_call: .
clone_size: .
v_call: TRBV27
cdr3_nt: TGTGCCAGCAGTTTGTCCGGGGGAACACAGGCCCAGTACTTC
cdr3_aa: CASSLSGGTQAQYF

j_call: TRBJ2-7
d_call: TRBD2
clone_size: .
v_call: TRBV4-3
cdr3_nt: TGCGCCAGCAGCCAGTACGGGGGGGGACGCTACGAGCAGTACTTC
cdr3_aa: CASSQYGGGRYEQYF

j_call: TRBJ1-2
d_call: TRBD1
clone_size: .
v_call: TRBV2
cdr3_nt: TGTGCCAGCAGTCGACAGGGGGCGGGGGGCTACACCTTC
cdr3_aa: CASSRQGAGGYTF

j_call: TRBJ2-7
d_call: TRBD2
clone_size: .
v_call: TRBV28
cdr3_nt: TGTGCCAGCCCCCCCAGTCGGCTAGCGGGAGACGAGCAGTACTTC
cdr3_aa: CASPPSRLAGDEQYF

j_call: TRBJ2-7
d_call: .
clone_size: .
v_call: TRBV10-3
cdr3_nt: TGTGCCATCAGTGGAGGGGGTGGCGAGCAGTACTTC
cdr3_aa: CAISGGGGEQYF

j_call: TRBJ2-7
d_call: TRBD2
clone_size: .
v_call: TRBV30
cdr3_nt: TGTGCCTGGCGGACTAGCGGGAACCTCTACGAGCAGTACTTC
cdr3_aa: CAWRTSGNLYEQYF

j_call: TRBJ1-3
d_call: TRBD1
clone_size: .
v_call: TRBV2
cdr3_nt: TGTGCCAGCAGAGCCAGCGGAGACAGGGGGAAAGGAGCCATATATTTT
cdr3_aa: CASRASGDRGKGAIYF

j_call: TRBJ2-3
d_call: .
clone_size: .
v_call: TRBV2
cdr3_nt: TGTGCCAGCAGTGAAGAAGCGGTTCTTAGCACAGATACGCAGTATTTT
cdr3_aa: CASSEEAVLSTDTQYF

j_call: TRBJ1-1
d_call: TRBD1
clone_size: .
v_call: TRBV6-5
cdr3_nt: TGTGCCAGCAGTTACGAAGGGGGCGCTTTCTTT
cdr3_aa: CASSYEGGAFF

j_call: TRBJ2-7
d_call: TRBD2
clone_size: once
v_call: TRBV25-1
cdr3_nt: TGTGCCAGCAGTGCAGCGGGGCGCTCCTACGAGCAGTACTTC
cdr3_aa: CASSAAGRSYEQYF

j_call: TRBJ2-1
d_call: TRBD2
clone_size: .
v_call: TRBV6-5
cdr3_nt: TGTGCCAGCAGTCTAGGGAGGGGTCCCTACAATGAGCAGTTCTTC
cdr3_aa: CASSLGRGPYNEQFF

j_call: TRBJ1-4
d_call: .
clone_size: .
v_call: TRBV18
cdr3_nt: TGTGCCAGCTCACGTTTTGAGGGCGTCAAGGCTAATGAAAAACTGTTTTTT
cdr3_aa: CASSRFEGVKANEKLFF

j_call: TRBJ2-1
d_call: TRBD2
clone_size: .
v_call: TRBV7-9
cdr3_nt: TGTGCCACCGTCGAAGGAACTGGGAGGGACAATGAGCAGTTCTTC
cdr3_aa: CATVEGTGRDNEQFF

j_call: TRBJ1-1
d_call: .
clone_size: .
v_call: TRBV7-2
cdr3_nt: TGTGCCAGCAGCCAGACAGGCTACAGGGCTTTCTTT
cdr3_aa: CASSQTGYRAFF

j_call: TRBJ1-3
d_call: .
clone_size: .
v_call: TRBV19
cdr3_nt: TGTGCCAGTAGTATAGTCCGCAGCTCTGGAAACACCATATATTTT
cdr3_aa: CASSIVRSSGNTIYF

j_call: TRBJ1-6
d_call: TRBD1
clone_size: .
v_call: TRBV7-6
cdr3_nt: TGTGCCAGCAGCTTAGTACAGGGGGAATCACCCCTCCACTTT
cdr3_aa: CASSLVQGESPLHF

j_call: TRBJ2-7
d_call: .
clone_size: .
v_call: TRBV20-1
cdr3_nt: TGCAGTGCTATTCAGGCGGGGGAGCAGTACTTC
cdr3_aa: CSAIQAGEQYF

j_call: TRBJ1-1
d_call: .
clone_size: .
v_call: TRBV30
cdr3_nt: TGTGCCTGGAGTGGCGGGGCAGGGATTGTGTACACTGAAGCTTTCTTT
cdr3_aa: CAWSGGAGIVYTEAFF

j_call: TRBJ1-1
d_call: TRBD1
clone_size: few
v_call: TRBV4-1
cdr3_nt: TGCGCCAGCAGCCAGCCGTACAGGGGGATAGGGACTGAAGCTTTCTTT
cdr3_aa: CASSQPYRGIGTEAFF

j_call: TRBJ2-2
d_call: TRBD2
clone_size: .
v_call: TRBV4-2
cdr3_nt: TGTGCCAGCAGCCTAGAGGCGGGAGAGGCCGGGGAGCTGTTTTTT
cdr3_aa: CASSLEAGEAGELFF

j_call: TRBJ1-2
d_call: .
clone_size: .
v_call: TRBV16
cdr3_nt: TGTGCCAGCAGCCCCTTTCGCGCGGAGAATGGCTACACCTTC
cdr3_aa: CASSPFRAENGYTF

j_call: TRBJ1-6
d_call: .
clone_size: .
v_call: TRBV5-4
cdr3_nt: TGTGCCAGCAGCTGGGGCGGGGCTGAGGGGAGCTCCTATAATTCACCCCTCCACTTT
cdr3_aa: CASSWGGAEGSSYNSPLHF

j_call: TRBJ1-2
d_call: .
clone_size: once
v_call: TRBV5-1
cdr3_nt: TGCGCCAGCAGCTCACCGGGGAGAGAGGGTGATGGCTACACCTTC
cdr3_aa: CASSSPGREGDGYTF

j_call: TRBJ2-5
d_call: TRBD2
clone_size: .
v_call: TRBV11-2
cdr3_nt: TGTGCCAGCAGCTTAGCGGGCCTAGCGGACTCGGGGACCCAGTACTTC
cdr3_aa: CASSLAGLADSGTQYF